These T cell receptor beta chains were read from a single sample in a study of T cell responses to AZD1222 COVID-19 vaccine. Only in-frame clones appear in the TCRdb table, and some are missing; sequencing was by immunoSEQ multiplex PCR. Of 25,000 or so clones in the sample, roughly 91% were seen once. This specimen was peripheral blood, taken 28 days after the second AZD1222 dose. The source is an adult who received the AZD1222 COVID-19 vaccine. Each CDR3 is given with its conserved first and last residue. The D gene is left open where the match is weak. The size of a clone is reported for some rows only, either as once, few or many, or as a class for expanded clones.

size	V	J	D	CDR3	DNA
.	TRBV10-1	TRBJ1-6	TRBD1	CASSESGDRGYSPLHF	TGCGCCAGCAGTGAGTCGGGGGACAGGGGGTATTCACCCCTCCACTTT
.	TRBV18	TRBJ2-7	TRBD1	CASSPPVTGHLHEQYF	TGTGCCAGCTCACCACCGGTGACAGGGCATCTTCACGAGCAGTACTTC
.	TRBV28	TRBJ1-2	.	CASRPGTLDYGYTF	TGTGCCAGCAGGCCCGGGACACTGGACTATGGCTACACCTTC
.	TRBV7-9	TRBJ2-2	.	CASSLEAGTGELFF	TGTGCCAGCAGCTTAGAGGCGGGTACCGGGGAGCTGTTTTTT
.	TRBV11-2	TRBJ2-1	.	CASSLDGGGTPRGEQFF	TGTGCCAGCAGCTTAGATGGTGGCGGGACGCCTCGGGGTGAGCAGTTCTTC
.	TRBV6-5	TRBJ1-2	TRBD1	CASRVGQDYGYTF	TGTGCCAGCAGGGTGGGACAGGACTATGGCTACACCTTC
.	TRBV5-1	TRBJ1-5	.	CASSSEINQPQHF	TGCGCCAGCAGCTCGGAGATTAATCAGCCCCAGCATTTT
.	TRBV11-2	TRBJ2-7	TRBD2	CASSLARGGEQYF	TGTGCCAGCAGCTTAGCCCGGGGGGGCGAGCAGTACTTC
.	TRBV5-1	TRBJ1-1	.	CASSVDRSEAFF	TGCGCCAGCAGCGTAGACAGGTCTGAAGCTTTCTTT
.	TRBV28	TRBJ1-5	TRBD1	CASSLSGTEYSNQPQHF	TGTGCCAGCAGTTTGTCCGGGACAGAGTATAGCAATCAGCCCCAGCATTTT
.	TRBV12-5	TRBJ1-2	.	CASGSGGEGHGYTF	TGTGCTAGTGGATCCGGAGGGGAGGGCCATGGCTACACCTTC
.	TRBV9	TRBJ1-4	TRBD1	CASSGQGAGEKLFF	TGTGCCAGCAGCGGACAGGGGGCAGGGGAAAAACTGTTTTTT
.	TRBV30	TRBJ2-5	TRBD1	CAWSWTGRETQYF	TGTGCCTGGAGTTGGACAGGGAGGGAGACCCAGTACTTC
.	TRBV5-1	TRBJ2-2	TRBD2	CASSSEGLTTGELFF	TGCGCCAGCAGTTCTGAGGGACTAACCACCGGGGAGCTGTTTTTT
.	TRBV6-1	TRBJ1-2	.	CASSEALQDYGYTF	TGTGCCAGCAGTGAAGCTCTACAGGACTATGGCTACACCTTC
.	TRBV5-6	TRBJ1-1	TRBD1	CASSNMGQPKHF	TGTGCCAGCAGCAACATGGGACAGCCCAAGCACTTT
.	TRBV29-1	TRBJ2-3	TRBD1	CSVAGTGIPDTQYF	TGCAGCGTAGCCGGGACAGGGATCCCAGATACGCAGTATTTT
.	TRBV29-1	TRBJ2-7	TRBD2	CSVQGEAGGRYEQYF	TGCAGCGTTCAGGGCGAAGCGGGAGGGCGGTACGAGCAGTACTTC
.	TRBV5-1	TRBJ2-1	.	CASSLDRVRTWPREQFF	TGCGCCAGCAGCTTGGACAGGGTGAGGACTTGGCCTAGGGAGCAGTTCTTC
.	TRBV28	TRBJ2-7	.	CASSQAVYEQYF	TGTGCCAGCAGCCAAGCGGTTTACGAGCAGTACTTC
.	TRBV30	TRBJ1-1	.	CACIKIRTPGTEAFF	TGTGCCTGCATAAAAATTCGGACCCCGGGGACTGAAGCTTTCTTT
.	TRBV5-5	TRBJ1-2	.	CASSLSGRSNYGYTF	TGTGCCAGCAGCTTGTCCGGGAGGTCTAACTATGGCTACACCTTC
.	TRBV10-1	TRBJ2-5	.	CASSSDIVKTQYF	TGCGCCAGCAGCTCGGACATTGTGAAGACCCAGTACTTC
.	TRBV5-1	TRBJ2-7	TRBD2	CASSLGGTSSYEQYF	TGCGCCAGCAGCTTGGGGGGGACTAGCTCCTACGAGCAGTACTTC
few	TRBV6-2/TRBV6-3	TRBJ2-1	.	CASSYSGSSYNEQFF	TGTGCCAGCAGTTACTCTGGTAGCTCCTACAATGAGCAGTTCTTC
.	TRBV11-1	TRBJ1-6	TRBD1	CASSPGQGNSPLHF	TGTGCCAGCAGCCCCGGACAGGGTAATTCACCCCTCCACTTT
.	TRBV20-1	TRBJ1-6	.	CSASSSGGPSSYNSPLHF	TGCAGTGCTAGTTCTTCGGGGGGCCCGAGCTCCTATAATTCACCCCTCCACTTT
.	TRBV18	TRBJ1-2	.	CASSPGTAAAGYTF	TGTGCCAGCTCACCAGGGACGGCTGCGGCTGGCTACACCTTC
once	TRBV7-3	TRBJ2-1	TRBD2	CASSFFGGDNEQFF	TGTGCCAGCAGTTTCTTCGGGGGGGACAATGAGCAGTTCTTC
.	TRBV9	TRBJ2-1	.	CASSGPGPTYNEQFF	TGTGCCAGCAGTGGACCGGGACCAACCTACAATGAGCAGTTCTTC
.	TRBV7-2	TRBJ1-2	.	CASSPQGLYGYTF	TGTGCCAGCAGCCCTCAGGGGCTCTATGGCTACACCTTC
.	TRBV5-1	TRBJ2-3	.	CASSFSERGLRDTQYF	TGCGCCAGCAGCTTCTCTGAGAGGGGCCTGAGGGATACGCAGTATTTT
.	TRBV18	TRBJ1-2	.	CASSPIDGGSPNYGYTF	TGTGCCAGCTCACCCATCGACGGGGGGAGTCCCAACTATGGCTACACCTTC
.	TRBV6-1	TRBJ1-2	.	CASSEVGGYYGYTF	TGTGCCAGCAGTGAAGTCGGGGGCTACTATGGCTACACCTTC
medium-sized	TRBV5-4	TRBJ1-6	TRBD1	CASSPGQVNSPLHF	TGTGCCAGCAGCCCGGGACAGGTTAATTCACCCCTCCACTTT
.	TRBV5-1	TRBJ1-6	.	CASSLAGLSPLHF	TGCGCCAGCAGCTTGGCAGGGTTGTCACCCCTCCACTTT
once	TRBV19	TRBJ2-1	.	CASSMASISYNEQFF	TGTGCCAGTAGTATGGCCTCGATCTCCTACAATGAGCAGTTCTTC
once	TRBV7-9	TRBJ1-1	.	CASSLDGPTEAFF	TGTGCCAGCAGCTTAGACGGCCCCACTGAAGCTTTCTTT
.	TRBV3-1/TRBV3-2	TRBJ2-3	.	CASSHGVLTSTDTQYF	TGTGCCAGCAGCCATGGGGTTTTAACTAGCACAGATACGCAGTATTTT
.	TRBV5-6	TRBJ1-4	.	CASSLIQNEKLFF	TGTGCCAGCAGCTTGATACAGAATGAAAAACTGTTTTTT
.	TRBV4-1	TRBJ2-2	.	CASSQDLGELFF	TGCGCCAGCAGCCAAGATCTCGGGGAGCTGTTTTTT
.	TRBV18	TRBJ2-1	TRBD2	CASSPAGGKRANNEQFF	TGTGCCAGCTCACCCGCCGGGGGGAAGCGGGCTAACAATGAGCAGTTCTTC
.	TRBV6-5	TRBJ2-1	.	CASSPFITSEQFF	TGTGCCAGCAGTCCTTTTATTACTAGCGAGCAGTTCTTC
.	TRBV2	TRBJ2-7	.	CASSYIETYEQYF	TGTGCCAGCAGTTATATAGAAACCTACGAGCAGTACTTC
.	TRBV18	TRBJ1-5	TRBD1	CASSPGQAGAQPQHF	TGTGCCAGCTCACCAGGACAGGCGGGAGCGCAGCCCCAGCATTTT
few	TRBV10-1	TRBJ1-6	.	CASSELPNSPLHF	TGCGCCAGCAGTGAGCTTCCAAATTCACCCCTCCACTTT
once	TRBV10-2	TRBJ1-1	.	CASSELQKEAFF	TGCGCCAGCAGTGAGCTACAGAAGGAAGCTTTCTTT
.	TRBV30	TRBJ1-2	.	CAWSDTYGYTF	TGTGCCTGGAGTGACACCTATGGCTACACCTTC
.	TRBV5-1	TRBJ2-1	.	CASSLIGSAGNEQFF	TGCGCCAGCAGCTTAATCGGGAGCGCAGGCAATGAGCAGTTCTTC
.	TRBV9	TRBJ2-7	.	CASNPAGSYEQYF	TGTGCCAGCAACCCCGCGGGGTCCTACGAGCAGTACTTC
.	TRBV5-4	TRBJ1-4	.	CASSLQGGNEKLFF	TGTGCCAGCAGCTTGCAGGGAGGAAATGAAAAACTGTTTTTT
.	TRBV5-1	TRBJ1-2	.	CASSTEDRFYGYTF	TGCGCCAGCAGCACCGAGGACAGATTCTATGGCTACACCTTC
.	TRBV12-3/TRBV12-4	TRBJ2-3	.	CASTLTTGTQYF	TGTGCCAGCACCCTTACCACAGGGACGCAGTATTTT
medium-sized	TRBV24-1	TRBJ1-1	.	CATSGGAAEAFF	TGTGCCACCAGTGGGGGGGCGGCTGAAGCTTTCTTT
.	TRBV5-1	TRBJ2-5	.	CASSLRNSGETQYF	TGCGCCAGCAGCTTGCGGAATTCGGGAGAGACCCAGTACTTC
.	TRBV3-1/TRBV3-2	TRBJ2-7	.	CASSQVWGTGEQYF	TGTGCCAGCAGCCAAGTGTGGGGGACTGGGGAGCAGTACTTC
.	TRBV4-1	TRBJ1-2	.	CASSQAEGYYGYTF	TGCGCCAGCAGCCAAGCCGAGGGCTACTATGGCTACACCTTC
.	TRBV27	TRBJ1-5	.	CASSSWDQPQHF	TGTGCCAGCAGTTCGTGGGATCAGCCCCAGCATTTT
once	TRBV6-5	TRBJ1-6	.	CASDFGSSYNSPLHF	TGTGCCAGCGATTTCGGTAGCTCCTATAATTCACCCCTCCACTTT